This T cell receptor (beta chain) appears in the sequencing data of a study of blood T cell repertoires in COVID-19. Study-level information: From the United States, Italy and Spain came samples of acute and convalescent COVID-19. Sources were T cells, B-cell-depleted T cells, or PBMCs; the material itself was cDNA or gDNA.

Assay: immunoSEQ multiplex PCR; the TCRdb copy retains only in-frame clones and omits some. Of 350,000 to 450,000 clones in the sample, 80% to 90% are singletons; the top ten hold over 2%. Points on this clone: Other DNA sequences within the sample encode an identical CDR3.

The CDR3 sequence is 14 residues long. Unmatched junction bases numbered 3, after V lost 2 bases and J lost 6 bases. The germline V gene encodes CDR1 SGHRS and CDR2 YFSETQ. V is TRBV5-1 and J is TRBJ1-5; TRBD1 aligns across 9 bases. Sequencing was done on a sample of peripheral blood. This sequence originates from a woman in her fifties or sixties with COVID-19, enrolled during active disease. The CDR3 spells CASSLQGAGQPQHF. The CDR3 bases are TGCGCCAGCAGCTTACAGGGGGCCGGTCAGCCCCAGCATTTT.